This paragraph reports one T cell receptor beta chain. Assay: immunoSEQ multiplex PCR; the TCRdb copy retains only in-frame clones and omits some. The top ten hold 5% to 6.5% of the sample, which has about 63,000 clones, 65% to 90% seen once. This sample stems from a study of control samples from healthy donors and cancer patients. CDR3 size: 16 residues. From germline, CDR1 is SGHTA and CDR2 FQGNSA. The junction had 3 bases not matched to a gene; V was cut back by 3 bases and J by 3 bases. Sequenced sample: blood. The clonotype comes from a man aged 35 to 55 in good health. V gene TRBV7-2 combines with J gene TRBJ2-2; 11 positions agree with TRBD2. CDR3 amino acids: CASSFSGRAYTGELFF. In DNA form, the CDR3 reads TGTGCCAGCAGCTTTAGCGGGAGGGCCTACACCGGGGAGCTGTTTTTT.